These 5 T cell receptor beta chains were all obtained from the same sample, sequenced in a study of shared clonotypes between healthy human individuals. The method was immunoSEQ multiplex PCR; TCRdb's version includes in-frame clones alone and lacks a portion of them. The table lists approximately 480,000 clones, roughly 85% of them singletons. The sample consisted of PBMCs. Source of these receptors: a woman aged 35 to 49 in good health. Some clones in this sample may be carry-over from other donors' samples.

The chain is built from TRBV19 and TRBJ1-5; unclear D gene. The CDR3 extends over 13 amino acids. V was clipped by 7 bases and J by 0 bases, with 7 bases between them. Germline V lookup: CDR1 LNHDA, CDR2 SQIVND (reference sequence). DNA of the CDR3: TGTGCCAGTACCACCCTTAGCAATCAGCCCCAGCATTTT. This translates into CASTTLSNQPQHF.

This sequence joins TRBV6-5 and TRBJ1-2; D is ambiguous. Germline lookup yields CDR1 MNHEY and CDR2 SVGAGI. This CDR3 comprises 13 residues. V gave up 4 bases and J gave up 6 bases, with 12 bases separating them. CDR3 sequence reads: CASSFLRSHGYTF. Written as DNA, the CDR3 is TGTGCCAGCAGTTTCCTCAGGTCCCATGGCTACACCTTC.

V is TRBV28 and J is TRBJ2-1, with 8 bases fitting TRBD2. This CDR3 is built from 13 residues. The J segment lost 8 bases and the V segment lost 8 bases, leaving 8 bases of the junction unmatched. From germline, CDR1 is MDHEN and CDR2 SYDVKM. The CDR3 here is CASRPGGPYEQFF. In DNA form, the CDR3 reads TGTGCCAGCCGACCGGGAGGGCCGTATGAGCAGTTCTTC. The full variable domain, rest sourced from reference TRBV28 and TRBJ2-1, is DVKVTQSSRYLVKRTGEKVFLECVQDMDHENMFWYRQDPGLGLRLIYFSYDVKMKEKGDIPEGYSVSREKKERFSLILESASTNQTSMYLCASRPGGPYEQFFGPGTRLTVL.

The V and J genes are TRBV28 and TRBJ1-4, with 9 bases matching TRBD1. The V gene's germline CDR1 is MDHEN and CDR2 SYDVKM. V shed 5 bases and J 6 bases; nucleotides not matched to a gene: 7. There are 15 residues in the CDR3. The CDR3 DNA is TGTGCCAGCAGTCTATTGACAGGGGGGTATGAAAAACTGTTTTTT. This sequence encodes CASSLLTGGYEKLFF.

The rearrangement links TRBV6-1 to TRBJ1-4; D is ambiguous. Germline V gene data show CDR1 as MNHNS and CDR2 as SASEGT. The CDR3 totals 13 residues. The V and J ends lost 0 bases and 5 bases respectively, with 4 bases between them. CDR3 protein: CASSEAANEKLFF. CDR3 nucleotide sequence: TGTGCCAGCAGTGAAGCGGCGAATGAAAAACTGTTTTTT.